This TCR beta chain was captured in a study of blood T cell repertoires in COVID-19. The length of the CDR3 is 15 residues. After removal of 2 bases from V and 5 bases from J, the junction contained 8 bases not matched to a gene. CDR1 is SGDLS and CDR2 is YYNGEE in the germline V gene. In the original processing: Using reference gene primer amplification, nucleated cell counts were estimated. TCRdb's copy holds only in-frame clones and misses some; the assay was immunoSEQ multiplex PCR. V and J calls and clone size are copied from that table; D and trimming were computed from the DNA. The sample consists of 150,000 to 200,000 clones, around 81% of them appearing once.

V and J are TRBV9 and TRBJ2-5; TRBD1 agrees at 8 bases. Material: peripheral blood. The sequence was obtained from a man between 60 and 75 years old with active or convalescent COVID-19. The CDR3 region has the DNA TGTGCCAGCAGCGTGAGCCCGGACAGGGTGGAGACCCAGTACTTC. As protein: CASSVSPDRVETQYF.